This TCR beta chain was obtained from a study of cytomegalovirus exposure and HLA in healthy donors (TCRdb year 2017). Describing the broader study: According to a later analysis, one platform produced both the roughly 130 validation repertoires and the 730 or so repertoires of the first cohort. The study was designed to test whether signatures of past pathogen exposure could be identified by cataloging public T cell receptors. To predict cytomegalovirus infection status, the study brought together high-throughput TCR immunosequencing, statistical association of individual TCRs with disease status, and machine learning. Along with the approximately 650-subject first cohort, a separate validation cohort of approximately 110 different subjects was used.

Here is what the overall study found, with its caveats: The study listed 170 or so TCR beta chains as associated with cytomegalovirus. In vitro tests confirmed that a few of the cytomegalovirus-associated TCR beta chains recognize cytomegalovirus antigens. In a later analysis, TCRs clustered in the first cohort were found to also tend to co-occur in the 120 or so validation repertoires, with 94% of cluster scores above 0. Most TCR sequences were seen in very few donors, while some public TCRs were found in many individuals. A later analysis had no HLA typing for the validation cohort, so co-occurrence there was scored across all 110 or so repertoires. The classifier was reported to diagnose cytomegalovirus status with high specificity and sensitivity in both the original and validation cohorts. The authors suggested that the approach could potentially be extended to other disease states and immunological phenotypes.

The library came from the immunoSEQ multiplex PCR assay. The study's processing was this. A statistical classification framework was built to diagnose cytomegalovirus status from the catalog of TCR beta chain sequences. TCRdb mirrors the immuneACCESS table, restricted to in-frame sequences. Some clones are absent from its copies; in checked studies, under half trace to an unresolved V gene, and the reason for the others is unknown. V and J calls and clone size are those listed in that table; D and trimming were worked out from the DNA. The sample table contains about 400,000 clones; only one count was recorded for roughly 85% of them. Together, the top ten hold over 0.75% of the sample. The CDR3 starts with the cysteine, ends with the phenylalanine, and has 15 residues. Of the read, only the CDR3 DNA is kept; its 45 bases are in frame from base 1. According to the germline V gene, CDR1 reads MNHNS and CDR2 reads SASEGT. Trimming takes 0 bases off V and 1 base off J; junction bases not matched to a gene: 1.

Regarding this clone: Its antigen specificity is not known. Per-base quality was not reported, and no clone a single base away is much larger than it.

Donors formed part of the validation cohort, which comprised approximately 130 subjects and was distinct from the first cohort of 666 subjects. The sequenced sample was PBMCs. This TCR came from a young woman in good health and CMV-seronegative. Rearrangement joined TRBV6-1 to TRBJ2-7; 9 of the junction bases match TRBD1. The encoded CDR3 is CASSEADRGSYEQYF. At the DNA level, the sequence is TGTGCCAGCAGTGAAGCAGACAGGGGGTCCTACGAGCAGTACTTC.